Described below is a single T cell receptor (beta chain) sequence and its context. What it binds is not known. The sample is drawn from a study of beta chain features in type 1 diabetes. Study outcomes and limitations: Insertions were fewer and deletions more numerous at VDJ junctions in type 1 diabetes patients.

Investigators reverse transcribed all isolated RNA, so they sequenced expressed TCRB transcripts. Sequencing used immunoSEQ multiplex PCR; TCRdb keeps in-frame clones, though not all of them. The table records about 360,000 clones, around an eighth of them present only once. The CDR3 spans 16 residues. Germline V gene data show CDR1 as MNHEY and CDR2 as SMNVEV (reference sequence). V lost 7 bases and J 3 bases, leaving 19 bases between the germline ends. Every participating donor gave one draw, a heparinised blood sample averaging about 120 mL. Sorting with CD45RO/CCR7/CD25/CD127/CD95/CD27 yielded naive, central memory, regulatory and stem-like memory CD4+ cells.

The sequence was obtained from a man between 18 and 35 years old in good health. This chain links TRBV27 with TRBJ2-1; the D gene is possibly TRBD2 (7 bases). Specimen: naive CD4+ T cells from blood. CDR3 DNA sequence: TGTGCCAGCAACCTGGGGGGCGGGGGAAACTACAATGAGCAGTTCTTC. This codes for CASNLGGGGNYNEQFF.